Shown below are 9 T cell receptor beta chains from a single sample sequenced in a study of siplizumab effects on memory and regulatory T cells. Data came from immunoSEQ multiplex PCR; TCRdb stores just in-frame clones and leaves some out. Of roughly 92,000 clones listed, roughly 94% are singletons. Sequencing was performed on non-Treg CD4+ T cells sorted from blood. All receptors derive from a human donor in good health.

The CDR3 loop is CASSLEGAVGSYTEAFF. DNA for the CDR3: TGTGCCAGCAGTTTGGAGGGGGCGGTAGGCTCTTACACTGAAGCTTTCTTT. V usage is TRBV27 and J usage is TRBJ1-1; 7 nucleotides align to TRBD1. Germline V gene lookup returns CDR1 MNHEY and CDR2 SMNVEV (reference sequence). The CDR3 totals 17 residues. With V trimmed by 3 bases and J by 3 bases, 13 bases remained unmatched.

This chain joins TRBV7-3 and TRBJ2-1, with a possible D match to TRBD2 (7 bases). Trimming took 3 bases from V and 8 from J, leaving 11 bases between them. Germline V gives CDR1 SGHTA, CDR2 FQGTGA. This CDR3 contains 13 residues. CDR3 in amino acids: CASSFTGRDEQFF. In nucleotides, the CDR3 is TGTGCCAGCAGCTTCACAGGGAGGGATGAGCAGTTCTTC.

CDR3 sequence: CASSPASTYEQYF. The CDR3 DNA follows: TGTGCCAGCAGCCCGGCCTCAACCTACGAGCAGTACTTC. V is TRBV5-4 and J is TRBJ2-7; D uncertain. The CDR3 is 13 residues long. The germline V gene encodes CDR1 SGHNT and CDR2 YYREEE (reference sequence). Deletions cut 4 bases from V and 2 bases from J, with 10 bases between. The complete variable domain, with remaining parts taken from reference TRBV5-4 and TRBJ2-7, reads ETGVTQSPTHLIKTRGQQVTLRCSSQSGHNTVSWYQQALGQGPQFIFQYYREEENGRGNFPPRFSGLQFPNYSSELNVNALELDDSALYLCASSPASTYEQYFGPGTRLTVT.

Only one count was recorded for this clone. This chain joins TRBV5-1 and TRBJ1-1; a possible D gene is TRBD1 (5 bases). The CDR3 is 13 residues long. The V gene lost 3 bases and the J gene lost 0 bases, with 6 bases spanning the gap. In germline, CDR1 is SGHRS, CDR2 YFSETQ. CDR3 sequence: CASSSGMNTEAFF. CDR3 in DNA: TGCGCCAGCAGCTCAGGGATGAACACTGAAGCTTTCTTT.

This chain joins TRBV6-6 and TRBJ1-1; TRBD1 is a possible D gene (5 bases). The CDR3 covers 14 residues. Germline CDR1 is MNHNY and CDR2 is SVGAGI (reference sequence). V dropped 5 bases and J dropped 6 bases, with 16 bases sitting between them. CDR3 nucleotides: TGTGCCAGCAGTGGAGGACAATCTCAGCCTGAAGCTTTCTTT. Translating it yields CASSGGQSQPEAFF.

The V gene is TRBV27, the J gene TRBJ2-7; the D gene is possibly TRBD2 (6 bases). This CDR3 region has 15 residues. Trimming removed 5 bases at V and 3 bases at J, with 17 bases between. The germline CDR1 and CDR2 sequences are MNHEY and SMNVEV (reference sequence). CDR3: CASSQTGTVNYEQYF. The CDR3 DNA is TGTGCCAGCAGTCAAACCGGGACTGTAAACTACGAGCAGTACTTC.

This chain joins TRBV5-1 and TRBJ2-7; TRBD1 matches at 8 bases. The CDR3 contains 15 residues. Trimming at V came to 0 bases and at J to 3 bases, leaving 5 bases not matched to a gene. CDR1 is SGHRS, CDR2 YFSETQ, per germline. CDR3 protein: CASSLDGTGFYEQYF. CDR3 bases: TGCGCCAGCAGCTTGGACGGGACAGGCTTCTACGAGCAGTACTTC.

Only one count was recorded for this clone. The V call is TRBV6-6, the J call TRBJ1-1, with a weak D call TRBD1 (5 bases). CDR1 is MNHNY, CDR2 SVGAGI, per germline (reference sequence). Trimming pared 7 bases from V and 5 bases from J, leaving 23 bases between. The CDR3 contains 16 residues. CDR3 in DNA: TGTGCCAGCAAGACGATGGGCAGGGCCGTGGGAACTGAAGCTTTCTTT. It encodes CASKTMGRAVGTEAFF.

CDR3 residues: CASSLAGGSYEQYF. In DNA, the CDR3 is TGTGCCAGCAGCTTAGCCGGGGGATCCTACGAGCAGTACTTC. The chain recombines TRBV7-6 with TRBJ2-7; D possibly corresponds to TRBD2 (6 bases). V gave up 0 bases and J gave up 1 base, with 7 bases separating them. The CDR3 runs 14 residues. CDR1 and CDR2 from the germline V gene are SGHVS and FNYEAQ.